This paragraph reports one TCR beta chain. Its antigen is unidentified. These data belong to a study of CD8 T cells in ankylosing spondylitis. V shed 0 bases and J shed 3 bases, with 15 bases lying between them. The CDR3 has 16 amino acids. The V gene's germline CDR1 is MNHEY and CDR2 SVGAGI. MiXCR, applied by TCRdb to the 5' RACE reads, yields one record per CDR3 protein. This table holds about 90,000 distinct CDR3 sequences, around 25% found once. Points from the study as a whole: Reportedly, significant enrichment of disease-linked clones occurred in matched ankylosing spondylitis synovial fluid.

The source is a male donor with ankylosing spondylitis or in good health (not recorded which). The rearrangement joins TRBV6-5 to TRBJ2-7, with no clear D. The source material was blood, either unsorted or a sorted T cell fraction (not recorded which). The CDR3 DNA follows: TGTGCCAGCAGTTACTCGAGTGTGGGTGTCGGCTACGAGCAGTACTTC. Amino acids: CASSYSSVGVGYEQYF.